Presented here are 13 T cell receptor beta chains from one specimen sequenced in a study of blood T cell repertoires in COVID-19. Assay: immunoSEQ multiplex PCR; the TCRdb copy retains only in-frame clones and omits some. Here the sample spans some 230,000 clones, 86% being singletons. Sequencing was performed on peripheral blood. These receptors all come from a man younger than 45 who had recovered from COVID-19.

The chain carries TRBV27 and TRBJ1-1; D call uncertain. The length of the CDR3 is 13 residues. The germline V and J ends were trimmed by 5 bases and 8 bases, with 15 bases remaining between them. In germline, CDR1 is MNHEY, CDR2 SMNVEV (reference sequence). CDR3 in amino acids: CASSGGQTTEAFF. DNA for the CDR3: TGTGCCAGCAGTGGCGGGCAGACAACCGAAGCTTTCTTT.

This sequence joins TRBV6-5 and TRBJ2-7; D is unclear. Germline values: CDR1 MNHEY, CDR2 SVGAGI. Trimming removed 2 bases from V and 5 bases from J, with 10 bases in between. The CDR3 length is 13 residues. CDR3 amino acids: CASSYGRNDEQYF. The CDR3 DNA reads TGTGCCAGCAGTTACGGCAGGAACGACGAGCAGTACTTC.

This chain uses TRBV4-2 with TRBJ2-7, with D tentatively TRBD1 (6 bases). CDR3 length: 14 amino acids. Germline V CDR1 and CDR2: LGHNA, YNFKEQ. With 0 bases removed from V and 2 bases from J, the gap between germline ends came to 8 bases. The CDR3 loop reads CASSQDTGTYEQYF. In DNA form, the CDR3 reads TGTGCCAGCAGCCAAGATACAGGGACCTACGAGCAGTACTTC.

This chain uses TRBV11-3 with TRBJ2-2, with D perhaps TRBD1 (5 bases). Germline CDR1 reads SGHNT; CDR2 reads YENEEA. V dropped 4 bases and J dropped 2 bases, with 8 bases sitting between them. The CDR3 has 14 amino acids. The CDR3 loop reads CASSSRANTGELFF. CDR3 nucleotide sequence: TGTGCCAGCAGCTCCAGGGCCAACACCGGGGAGCTGTTTTTT.

The chain recombines TRBV6-6 with TRBJ2-3; a weak D match, TRBD2 (6 bases). CDR3 length equals 11 residues. Germline CDR1 and CDR2: MNHNY and SVGAGI (reference sequence). Trimming removed 8 bases at V and 4 bases at J, with 7 bases between. This CDR3 reads CASGEADTQYF. CDR3 DNA: TGTGCCAGCGGGGAGGCAGATACGCAGTATTTT.

This clone has more than one count but fewer than ten. V usage is TRBV19 and J usage is TRBJ1-1; perhaps TRBD1 as D (6 bases). The V gene's germline CDR1 is LNHDA and CDR2 SQIVND (reference sequence). CDR3 length equals 14 residues. Trimming left V 10 bases short and J 0 bases short, with 15 bases between. The chain's CDR3 is CATRGDTMNTEAFF. The CDR3, as DNA: TGTGCCACCAGAGGGGACACGATGAACACTGAAGCTTTCTTT.

The chain has TRBV4-1 and TRBJ1-4, with TRBD1 as a possible D gene (6 bases). The CDR3 totals 16 residues. CDR1 is MGHRA, CDR2 YSYEKL, per germline. V dropped 7 bases and J dropped 3 bases, with 18 bases sitting between them. The DNA for the CDR3 is TGCGCCAGCACCATCGGGGGGCTCAGGGCTAATGAAAAACTGTTTTTT. Translated: CASTIGGLRANEKLFF.

This clone was seen a few times. V is TRBV7-2 and J is TRBJ1-5, with 9 bases that match TRBD1. The junction had 5 bases not matched to a gene; V was cut back by 5 bases and J by 0 bases. The CDR3 totals 16 residues. Per the germline V gene, CDR1 is SGHTA and CDR2 is FQGNSA. CDR3 bases: TGTGCCAGCAGCCCTCGGACAGGGGCTAGCAATCAGCCCCAGCATTTT. It is translated as CASSPRTGASNQPQHF.

The chain joins TRBV30 to TRBJ1-4; 8 bases fit TRBD1. The germline gives CDR1 GTSNPN, CDR2 SVGIG (reference sequence). V trimming: 2 bases; J trimming: 6 bases; junction bases outside the gene matches: 11. This CDR3 region has 16 residues. The CDR3 protein is CAWSKGGGTGYEKLFF. The DNA of the CDR3 is TGTGCCTGGAGTAAGGGAGGTGGGACAGGTTATGAAAAACTGTTTTTT.

This clone appeared once. The CDR3 DNA is TGTGCCAGCAGCACAAAACAGGGGGCGGACAATCAGCCCCAGCATTTT. It specifies CASSTKQGADNQPQHF. The chain combines TRBV21-1 with TRBJ1-5; the table's D call, TRBD1, was not checked against the DNA. TRBV21-1 is deemed a pseudogene. This CDR3 is 16 amino acids long.

A single count supports this clone. The chain uses TRBV6-4 and TRBJ2-1; D not resolved. This CDR3 is built from 13 residues. V dropped 0 bases and J dropped 16 bases, with 16 bases sitting between them. Germline assignment: CDR1 MRHNA and CDR2 SNTAGT. This CDR3 is CASSDSSRGRRFF. In DNA, the CDR3 is TGTGCCAGCAGTGACTCTAGCCGAGGTAGAAGATTCTTC.

The table lists this clone with a count of one. V usage is TRBV5-1 and J usage is TRBJ1-2, with D possibly being TRBD1 (6 bases). The CDR3 length is 14 residues. Trimming cost V 1 base and J 8 bases, with 15 bases left between them. The germline V gene encodes CDR1 SGHRS and CDR2 YFSETQ. CDR3 amino acids: CASSLWQSQGGYTF. Here the CDR3 DNA reads TGCGCCAGCAGCTTGTGGCAGTCCCAGGGGGGCTACACCTTC.

This clone has only a few counts. The rearrangement joins TRBV18 to TRBJ1-6, with 10 bases that match TRBD1. The CDR3 totals 16 residues. J lost 7 bases, V lost 3 bases, and 6 bases had no gene match. Germline V gene sequence: CDR1 KGHSH, CDR2 LQKENI. CDR3 sequence reads: CASSPTTGGTNSPLHF. CDR3 in DNA: TGTGCCAGCTCACCCACGACAGGGGGCACGAATTCACCCCTCCACTTT.